This T cell receptor beta chain was recorded in a study of blood T cell repertoires in COVID-19. Study-wide context: The cDNA or gDNA used as material had been derived from T cells, B-cell-depleted T cells, or PBMCs.

Authors' methods: Reference gene primer amplification yielded estimated nucleated cell counts. The method was immunoSEQ multiplex PCR; TCRdb's version includes in-frame clones alone and lacks a portion of them. That table furnishes V, J and clone size, whereas the DNA furnished D and trimming. Here the sample spans 150,000 to 200,000 clones, about 75% being singletons. In this sample, this clone turned up once. V dropped 4 bases and J dropped 1; count of bases not matched to a gene: 11. The CDR3 has 19 amino acids. Germline V gene sequence: CDR1 SGDLS, CDR2 YYNGEE. Input material: peripheral blood. The TCR sequence derives from a woman aged 50 to 60 with active or convalescent COVID-19. This chain uses TRBV9 with TRBJ2-2, with 12 bases matching TRBD2. In DNA, the CDR3 is TGTGCCAGCAGCATTCGACTAGCGGGGGCCCAACGGAACACCGGGGAGCTGTTTTTT. It translates to CASSIRLAGAQRNTGELFF.